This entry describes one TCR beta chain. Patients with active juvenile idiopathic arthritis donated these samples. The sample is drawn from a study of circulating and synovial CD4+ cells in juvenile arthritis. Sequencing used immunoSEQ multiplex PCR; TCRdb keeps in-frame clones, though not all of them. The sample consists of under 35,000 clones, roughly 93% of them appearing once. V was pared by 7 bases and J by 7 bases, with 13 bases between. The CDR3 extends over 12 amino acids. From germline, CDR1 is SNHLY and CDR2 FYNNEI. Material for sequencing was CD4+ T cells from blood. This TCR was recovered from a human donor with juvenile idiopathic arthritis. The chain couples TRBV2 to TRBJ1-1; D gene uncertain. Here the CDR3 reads CASISLRGEAFF. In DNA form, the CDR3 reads TGTGCCAGCATTTCTTTACGGGGTGAAGCTTTCTTT.